Following are 15 T cell receptor beta chains from one sample sequenced in a study of blood T cell repertoires in COVID-19. Sequencing used immunoSEQ multiplex PCR; TCRdb keeps in-frame clones, though not all of them. The sample has 200,000 or so clones, roughly four fifths seen once. Input material: PBMCs or T cells enriched from blood (not recorded which). These receptors came from a middle-aged man who had recovered from COVID-19.

This sequence joins TRBV7-9 and TRBJ2-5; the D gene is possibly TRBD2 (5 bases). The CDR3 is 14 residues long. The germline V gene encodes CDR1 SEHNR and CDR2 FQNEAQ (reference sequence). V lost 5 bases to trimming and J lost 5 bases, with 15 bases between them. CDR3 DNA: TGTGCCAGCAGCCCCAGTCGGGGTTATGAGACCCAGTACTTC. It codes for CASSPSRGYETQYF.

The chain carries TRBV7-9 and TRBJ1-2; a weak D match, TRBD1 (6 bases). Looked up from germline, CDR1 is SEHNR and CDR2 is FQNEAQ (reference sequence). V lost 5 bases and J lost 2, with 21 bases in between. The CDR3 loop spans 17 amino acids. The CDR3, as DNA: TGTGCCAGCAGCCCACACGCACGAACAGGGATGAACTATGGCTACACCTTC. Translation: CASSPHARTGMNYGYTF.

The gene calls are TRBV12-3 or TRBV12-4 and TRBJ1-4; 7 positions match TRBD1. The CDR3 consists of 13 residues. J gave up 5 bases and V 6 bases, and 3 bases lay outside the gene matches. The CDR3 spells CASSPGQNEKLFF. CDR3 bases: TGTGCCAGCAGCCCGGGACAGAATGAAAAACTGTTTTTT.

This sequence joins TRBV5-1 and TRBJ1-2, with TRBD1 matching 12 bases. CDR1 SGHRS and CDR2 YFSETQ come from the germline V gene. After removal of 5 bases from V and 3 bases from J, the junction contained 11 bases not matched to a gene. There are 17 residues in the CDR3. CDR3 amino acids: CASRAGRDRGLDYGYTF. The CDR3, as DNA: TGCGCCAGCAGGGCCGGGCGGGACAGGGGGCTTGACTATGGCTACACCTTC. The full variable domain, rest sourced from reference TRBV5-1 and TRBJ1-2, is KAGVTQTPRYLIKTRGQQVTLSCSPISGHRSVSWYQQTPGQGLQFLFEYFSETQRNKGNFPGRFSGRQFSNSRSEMNVSTLELGDSALYLCASRAGRDRGLDYGYTFGSGTRLTVV.

The gene calls are TRBV11-2 and TRBJ1-3; D gene uncertain. Between the trimmed V and J ends, which lost 5 bases and 5 bases, there was a span of 13 bases. The CDR3 contains 14 residues. CDR1 and CDR2 (germline): SGHAT, FQNNGV. As DNA, the CDR3 is TGTGCCAGCAGCCCCTCGAGTAGCAGAAACACCATATATTTT. This sequence encodes CASSPSSSRNTIYF.

The chain employs TRBV5-1 and TRBJ2-2, with a possible D match to TRBD1 (5 bases). The V gene's germline CDR1 is SGHRS and CDR2 YFSETQ. V was trimmed by 0 bases and J by 6 bases, leaving 6 bases between them. This CDR3 has 13 amino acids. The CDR3 DNA reads TGCGCCAGCAGCTTGGAGGGGTCCGGGGAGCTGTTTTTT. It codes for CASSLEGSGELFF.

This clone appeared a single time. The CDR3 DNA reads TGCGCCAGCAGCTCCGACAACTCTGGAAACACCATATATTTT. Translated, it gives CASSSDNSGNTIYF. This chain connects TRBV5-1 to TRBJ1-3; D is unresolved. Germline lookup yields CDR1 SGHRS and CDR2 YFSETQ. This CDR3 has 14 amino acids. V was trimmed by 3 bases and J by 0 bases, leaving 7 bases between them.

In regard to this clone: The sample has other DNA sequences that encode this CDR3 too. This chain uses TRBV28 with TRBJ2-3; 9 bases map to TRBD2. Germline CDR1 is MDHEN and CDR2 is SYDVKM. The CDR3 is 15 amino acids. V was pared by 2 bases and J by 3 bases, with 3 bases of the junction left unmatched. CDR3 nucleotides: TGTGCCAGCAGTTTAGCGGGGGGGCCGACAGATACGCAGTATTTT. The encoded protein is CASSLAGGPTDTQYF.

This clone has only one observation. The V gene is TRBV7-3, the J gene TRBJ1-5; 7 bases agree with TRBD1. The ends lost 5 bases at V and 4 bases at J; junction bases unmatched: 2. CDR1 and CDR2 from the germline V gene are SGHTA and FQGTGA. The CDR3 runs 13 residues. In nucleotides, the CDR3 is TGTGCCAGCAGCCTGGGACAGAATCAGCCCCAGCATTTT. This encodes CASSLGQNQPQHF. Full variable domain (outside the CDR3, taken from reference TRBV7-3 and TRBJ1-5): GAGVSQTPSNKVTEKGKYVELRCDPISGHTALYWYRQSLGQGPEFLIYFQGTGAADDSGLPNDRFFAVRPEGSVSTLKIQRTERGDSAVYLCASSLGQNQPQHFGDGTRLSIL.

The chain recombines TRBV27 with TRBJ2-2, with 8 positions matching TRBD2. J gave up 4 bases and V 7 bases, and 14 bases lay outside the gene matches. The CDR3 totals 17 residues. Germline V gene lookup returns CDR1 MNHEY and CDR2 SMNVEV (reference sequence). The CDR3: CASTYLSGAIFTGELFF. As DNA, the CDR3 is TGTGCCAGCACATACCTTAGCGGGGCGATTTTCACCGGGGAGCTGTTTTTT.

The V call is TRBV6-5, the J call TRBJ1-1; D remains unclear. V was shortened by 0 bases and J by 1 base, with 12 bases between the two germline ends. The CDR3 length is 16 residues. Germline values: CDR1 MNHEY, CDR2 SVGAGI. CDR3 sequence (DNA): TGTGCCAGCAGTTACTCGGAGGGCCACGGGAACACTGAAGCTTTCTTT. Translated: CASSYSEGHGNTEAFF.

This sequence joins TRBV5-1 and TRBJ1-1; 9 nucleotides match TRBD1. The J segment lost 4 bases and the V segment lost 7 bases, leaving 11 bases of the junction unmatched. The CDR3 contains 15 residues. Germline V CDR1 and CDR2: SGHRS, YFSETQ. The CDR3 nucleotides are TGCGCCAGCCGTGACCCGGGACAGGGAGTCACTGAAGCTTTCTTT. Its protein product is CASRDPGQGVTEAFF.

The chain recombines TRBV18 with TRBJ1-4, with D hard to call. The germline gives CDR1 KGHSH, CDR2 LQKENI. This CDR3 spans 13 amino acids. V lost 2 bases, J lost 5 bases, and 6 bases lay in between. The CDR3 loop is CASSPTLNEKLFF. CDR3 nucleotide sequence: TGTGCCAGCTCACCAACATTAAATGAAAAACTGTTTTTT. Variable domain in full (rest from reference TRBV18 and TRBJ1-4): NAGVMQNPRHLVRRRGQEARLRCSPMKGHSHVYWYRQLPEEGLKFMVYLQKENIIDESGMPKERFSAEFPKEGPSILRIQQVVRGDSAAYFCASSPTLNEKLFFGSGTQLSVL.

This sequence joins TRBV19 and TRBJ1-1; tentative D call: TRBD1 (6 bases). Germline V gene sequence: CDR1 LNHDA, CDR2 SQIVND (reference sequence). Deletions cut 5 bases from V and 1 base from J, with 11 bases between. This CDR3 contains 14 residues. The CDR3: CASSLRTANTEAFF. Here the CDR3 DNA reads TGTGCCAGTAGTTTGAGGACAGCGAACACTGAAGCTTTCTTT.

The chain employs TRBV7-2 and TRBJ2-2; maybe TRBD2 (6 bases). The germline V gene encodes CDR1 SGHTA and CDR2 FQGNSA. The ends were cut back, 1 base at V and 5 bases at J, with 14 bases in the middle. This CDR3 comprises 16 residues. CDR3 coding DNA: TGTGCCAGCAGCTTAGACGGGAGACGGGGAACCGGGGAGCTGTTTTTT. Its translation: CASSLDGRRGTGELFF.